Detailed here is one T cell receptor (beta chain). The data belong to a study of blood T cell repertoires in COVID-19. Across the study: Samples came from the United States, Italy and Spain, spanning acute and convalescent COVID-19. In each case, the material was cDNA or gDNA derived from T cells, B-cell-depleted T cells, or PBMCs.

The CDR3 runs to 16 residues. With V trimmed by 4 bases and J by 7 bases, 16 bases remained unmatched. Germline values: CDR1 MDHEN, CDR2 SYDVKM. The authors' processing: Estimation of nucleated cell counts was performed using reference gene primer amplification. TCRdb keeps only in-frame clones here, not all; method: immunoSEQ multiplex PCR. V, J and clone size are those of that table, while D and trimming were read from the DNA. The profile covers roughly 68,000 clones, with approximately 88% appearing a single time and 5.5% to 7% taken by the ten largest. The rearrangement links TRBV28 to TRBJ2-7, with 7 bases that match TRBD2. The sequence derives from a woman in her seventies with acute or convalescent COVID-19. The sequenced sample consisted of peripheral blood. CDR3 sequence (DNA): TGTGCCAGCAGTTCCTCCCTCATGGGGGAGGGCCAAGAGCAGTACTTC. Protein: CASSSSLMGEGQEQYF.